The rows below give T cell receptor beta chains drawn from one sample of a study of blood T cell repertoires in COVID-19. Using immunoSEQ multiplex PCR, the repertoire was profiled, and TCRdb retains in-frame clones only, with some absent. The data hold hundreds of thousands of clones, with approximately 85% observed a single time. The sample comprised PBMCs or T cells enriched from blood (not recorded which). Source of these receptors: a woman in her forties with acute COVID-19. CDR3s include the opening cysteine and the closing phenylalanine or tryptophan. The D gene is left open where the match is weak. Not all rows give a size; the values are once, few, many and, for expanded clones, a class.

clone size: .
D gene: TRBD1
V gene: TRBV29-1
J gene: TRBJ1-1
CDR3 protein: CSVEGQGEEAFF
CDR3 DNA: TGCAGCGTGGAAGGACAGGGTGAGGAAGCTTTCTTT

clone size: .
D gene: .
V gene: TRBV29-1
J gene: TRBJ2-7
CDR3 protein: CSAAVAPGEQYF
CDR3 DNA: TGCAGCGCTGCGGTAGCGCCGGGGGAGCAGTACTTC

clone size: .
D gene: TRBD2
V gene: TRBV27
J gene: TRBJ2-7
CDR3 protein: CASGLGESYEQYF
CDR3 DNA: TGTGCCAGCGGACTAGGAGAGTCCTACGAGCAGTACTTC

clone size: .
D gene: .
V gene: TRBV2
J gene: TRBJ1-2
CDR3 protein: CASRIEGRADGYTF
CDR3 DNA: TGTGCCAGCAGGATAGAGGGAAGGGCTGACGGCTACACCTTC

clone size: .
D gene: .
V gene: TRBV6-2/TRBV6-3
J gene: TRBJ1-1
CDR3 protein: CASSLVRETEAFF
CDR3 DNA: TGTGCCAGCAGCCTGGTCAGGGAAACTGAAGCTTTCTTT

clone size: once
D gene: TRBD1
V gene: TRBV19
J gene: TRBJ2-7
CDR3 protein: CASSISTGGIYEQYF
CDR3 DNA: TGTGCCAGTAGTATATCCACAGGGGGCATCTACGAGCAGTACTTC

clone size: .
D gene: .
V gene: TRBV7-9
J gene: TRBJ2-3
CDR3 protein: CASSLAARADTQYF
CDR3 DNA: TGTGCCAGCAGCTTAGCAGCGAGGGCAGATACGCAGTATTTT

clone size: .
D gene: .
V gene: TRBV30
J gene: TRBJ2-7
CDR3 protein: CAWSVAFHEQYF
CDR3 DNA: TGTGCCTGGAGTGTAGCGTTCCACGAGCAGTACTTC

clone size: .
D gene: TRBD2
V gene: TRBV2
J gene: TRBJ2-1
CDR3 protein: CASRGTSGYNEQFF
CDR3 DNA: TGTGCCAGCAGGGGGACTAGCGGGTACAATGAGCAGTTCTTC

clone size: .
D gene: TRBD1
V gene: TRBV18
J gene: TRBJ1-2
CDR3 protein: CASSPGGGGDVLYGYTF
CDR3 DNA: TGTGCCAGCTCACCCGGAGGAGGGGGCGACGTTCTCTATGGCTACACCTTC

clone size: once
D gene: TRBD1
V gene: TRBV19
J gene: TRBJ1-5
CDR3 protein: CASSTWDSFFSNQPQHF
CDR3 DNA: TGTGCCAGTAGTACCTGGGACAGTTTCTTTAGCAATCAGCCCCAGCATTTT

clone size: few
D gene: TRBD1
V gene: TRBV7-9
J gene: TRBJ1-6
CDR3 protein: CASSWTGLGNDSPLHF
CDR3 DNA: TGTGCCAGCAGCTGGACAGGCCTGGGGAACGATTCACCCCTCCACTTT

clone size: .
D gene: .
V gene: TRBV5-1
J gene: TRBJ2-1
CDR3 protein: CASRQELTRYEQFF
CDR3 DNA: TGCGCCAGCAGACAGGAACTGACTAGGTATGAGCAGTTCTTC

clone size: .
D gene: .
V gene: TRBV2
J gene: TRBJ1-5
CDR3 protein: CASSYEADQPQHF
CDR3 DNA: TGTGCCAGCAGTTATGAAGCTGATCAGCCCCAGCATTTT

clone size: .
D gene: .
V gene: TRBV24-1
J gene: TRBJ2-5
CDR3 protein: CATSDSGLQETQYF
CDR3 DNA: TGTGCCACCAGTGATTCGGGACTTCAAGAGACCCAGTACTTC

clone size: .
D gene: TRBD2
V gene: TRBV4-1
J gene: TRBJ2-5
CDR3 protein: CASSHRLAGQETQYF
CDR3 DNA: TGCGCCAGCAGCCATCGGCTAGCGGGACAAGAGACCCAGTACTTC

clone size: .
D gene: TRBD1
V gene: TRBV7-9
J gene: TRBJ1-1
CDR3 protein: CASSHRDRGDTEAFF
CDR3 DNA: TGTGCCAGCAGCCACCGGGACAGGGGGGACACTGAAGCTTTCTTT

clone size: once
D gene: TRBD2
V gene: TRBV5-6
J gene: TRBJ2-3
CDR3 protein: CASGGTSDTDTQYF
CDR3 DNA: TGTGCCAGCGGGGGGACTAGCGACACAGATACGCAGTATTTT

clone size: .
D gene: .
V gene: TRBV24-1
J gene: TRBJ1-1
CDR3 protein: CATITPWANYTEAFF
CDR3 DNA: TGTGCCACCATCACCCCTTGGGCTAATTACACTGAAGCTTTCTTT

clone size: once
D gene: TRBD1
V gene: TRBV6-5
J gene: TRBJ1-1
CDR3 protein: CASSFETGGLNTEAFF
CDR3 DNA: TGTGCCAGCAGTTTTGAGACAGGGGGCTTGAACACTGAAGCTTTCTTT

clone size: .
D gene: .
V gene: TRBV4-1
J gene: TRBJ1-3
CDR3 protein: CASSQTPGNPGNTIYF
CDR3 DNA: TGCGCCAGCAGCCAAACGCCAGGGAACCCTGGAAACACCATATATTTT

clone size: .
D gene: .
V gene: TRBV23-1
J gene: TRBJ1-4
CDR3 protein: CASSPPGRQANEKLFF
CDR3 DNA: TGCGCCAGCAGTCCCCCGGGGAGGCAAGCTAATGAAAAACTGTTTTTT

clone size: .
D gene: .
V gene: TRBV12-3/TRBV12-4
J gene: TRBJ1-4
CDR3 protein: CASSQRQDEKLFF
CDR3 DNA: TGTGCCAGCAGCCAAAGACAGGATGAAAAACTGTTTTTT

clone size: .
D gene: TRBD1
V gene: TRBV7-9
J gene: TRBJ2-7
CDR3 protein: CASSPRDRGDSSYEQYF
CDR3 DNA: TGTGCCAGCAGCCCGCGGGACAGGGGCGATTCGAGCTACGAGCAGTACTTC

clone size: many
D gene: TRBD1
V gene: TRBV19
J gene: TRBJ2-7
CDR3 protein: CASSIVAQGIPYEQYF
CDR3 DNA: TGTGCCAGTAGTATAGTTGCACAGGGGATCCCCTACGAGCAGTACTTC

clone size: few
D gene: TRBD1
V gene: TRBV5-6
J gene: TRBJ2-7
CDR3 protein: CASSPPGGGEQYF
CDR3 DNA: TGTGCCAGCAGCCCACCAGGGGGTGGGGAGCAGTACTTC

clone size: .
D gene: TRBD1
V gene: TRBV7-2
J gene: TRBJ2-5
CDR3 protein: CASSLASDRGETQYF
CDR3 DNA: TGTGCCAGCAGCTTAGCCTCGGACAGGGGAGAGACCCAGTACTTC

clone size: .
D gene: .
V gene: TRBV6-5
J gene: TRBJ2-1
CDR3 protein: CASSSGLNYNEQFF
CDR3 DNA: TGTGCCAGCAGTTCCGGGTTAAACTACAATGAGCAGTTCTTC

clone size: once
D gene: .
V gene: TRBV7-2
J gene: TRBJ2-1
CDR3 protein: CASSLLRTISYNEQFF
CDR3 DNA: TGTGCCAGCAGCCTCCTCAGGACTATTTCCTACAATGAGCAGTTCTTC

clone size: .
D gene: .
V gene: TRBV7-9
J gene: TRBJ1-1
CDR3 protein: CASSSGLLNTEAFF
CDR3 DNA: TGTGCCAGCAGCTCGGGACTTTTGAACACTGAAGCTTTCTTT

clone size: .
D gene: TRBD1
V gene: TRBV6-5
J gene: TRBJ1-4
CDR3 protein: CASRPGGQVLFF
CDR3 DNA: TGTGCCAGTAGGCCGGGCGGACAGGTTCTGTTTTTT

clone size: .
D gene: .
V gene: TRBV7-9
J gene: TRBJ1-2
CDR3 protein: CASSSGTGLDYGYTF
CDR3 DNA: TGTGCCAGCAGCTCAGGCACGGGGTTGGACTATGGCTACACCTTC

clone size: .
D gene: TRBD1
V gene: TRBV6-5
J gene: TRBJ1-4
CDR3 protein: CASGRQGRKLFF
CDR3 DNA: TGTGCCAGCGGAAGACAGGGACGCAAACTGTTTTTT

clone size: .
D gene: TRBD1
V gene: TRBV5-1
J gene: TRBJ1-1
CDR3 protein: CASSRGQDEAFF
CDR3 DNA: TGCGCCAGCAGCCGCGGACAGGATGAAGCTTTCTTT

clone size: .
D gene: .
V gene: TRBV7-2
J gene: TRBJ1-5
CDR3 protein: CASSSSSTGLNQPQHF
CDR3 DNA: TGTGCCAGCAGCTCTTCTTCGACAGGTCTCAATCAGCCCCAGCATTTT

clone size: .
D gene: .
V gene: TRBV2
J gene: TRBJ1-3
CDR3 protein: CASSVLGAGAAGNTIYF
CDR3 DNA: TGTGCCAGCAGTGTCCTGGGGGCTGGGGCTGCTGGAAACACCATATATTTT

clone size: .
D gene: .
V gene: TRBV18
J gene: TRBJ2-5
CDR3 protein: CASSPLTVGETQYF
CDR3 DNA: TGTGCCAGCTCACCATTAACAGTCGGAGAGACCCAGTACTTC

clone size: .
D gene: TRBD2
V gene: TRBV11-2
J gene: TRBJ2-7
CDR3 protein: CASSPRGGLGQYF
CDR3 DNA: TGTGCCAGCAGCCCCCGGGGAGGGCTGGGGCAGTACTTC

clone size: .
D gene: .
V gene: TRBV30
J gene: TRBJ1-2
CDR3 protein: CAWSPSIKYGYTF
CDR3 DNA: TGTGCCTGGAGTCCCTCTATAAAATACGGCTACACCTTC

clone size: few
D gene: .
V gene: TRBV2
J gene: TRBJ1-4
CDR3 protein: CASSFGGEKLFF
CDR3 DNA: TGTGCCAGCAGTTTCGGAGGAGAAAAACTGTTTTTT

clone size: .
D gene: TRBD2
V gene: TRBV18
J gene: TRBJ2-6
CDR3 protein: CASSPALAGGASGANVLTF
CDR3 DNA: TGTGCCAGCTCACCGGCTTTAGCGGGGGGCGCGTCTGGGGCCAACGTCCTGACTTTC

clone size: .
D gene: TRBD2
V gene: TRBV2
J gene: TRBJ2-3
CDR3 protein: CASSEGLAMTDTQYF
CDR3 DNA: TGTGCCAGCAGTGAAGGACTAGCGATGACAGATACGCAGTATTTT

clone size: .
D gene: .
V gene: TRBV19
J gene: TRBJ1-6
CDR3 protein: CASRPPGLQFHNSPLHF
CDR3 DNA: TGTGCCAGTAGACCCCCGGGACTCCAGTTTCATAATTCACCCCTCCACTTT